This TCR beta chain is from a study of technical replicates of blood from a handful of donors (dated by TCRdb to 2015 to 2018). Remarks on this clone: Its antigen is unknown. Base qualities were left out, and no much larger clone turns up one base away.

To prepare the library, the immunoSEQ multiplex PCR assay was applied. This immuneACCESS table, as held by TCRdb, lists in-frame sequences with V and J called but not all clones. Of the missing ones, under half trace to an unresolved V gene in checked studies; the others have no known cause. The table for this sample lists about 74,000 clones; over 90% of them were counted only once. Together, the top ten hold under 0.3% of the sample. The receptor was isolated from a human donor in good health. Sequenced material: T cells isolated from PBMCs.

The CDR3: CASAPTRLPYEQYF. The sequenced DNA is TGTGCCAGCGCGCCGACTAGACTCCCCTACGAGCAGTACTTC. Recombination joined TRBV27 with TRBJ2-7; the D gene is perhaps TRBD2, on 6 matching bases. Its CDR3 holds 14 amino acids, cysteine through phenylalanine. The CDR3 DNA has 42 bases and is translated from base 1. The germline V gene (reference sequence) supplies CDR1 MNHEY and CDR2 SMNVEV. V is cut by 8 bases and J by 2 bases, and the space between the germline ends is 16 bases.